This passage covers 20 T cell receptor beta chains from one sample sequenced in a study of beta chain features in type 1 diabetes (dated by TCRdb to between 2018 and 2020). Antigens of these TCRs are unknown. Libraries were built with the immunoSEQ multiplex PCR assay. All of the isolated RNA was reverse transcribed with the High Capacity cDNA Reverse Transcription Kit, so expressed TCRB transcripts were sequenced. TCRdb carries this immuneACCESS record with in-frame sequences only. Its versions omit some clonotypes, under half of them owing to an unresolved V gene in the studies checked, with the rest unexplained. Across this sample there are about 650,000 clones, with over 10% seen only once. Around 0.12% of the sample comes from the top ten. General conclusions and limits of the study: Type 1 diabetes patients showed a moderate but significant shortening of TCRB CDR3 length in all four CD4+ subsets.

The sequencing sample was made of naive CD4+ T cells from blood. The cell subset or site label for this specimen denotes: true naive CD4+ T cells. These receptors were collected from a man aged 30-40 years with type 1 diabetes.

The table lists this clone with a few counts. This chain links TRBV27 with TRBJ1-1; D possibly corresponds to TRBD1 (6 bases). The CDR3 is 16 residues long. V lost 3 bases and J 4 bases, leaving 18 bases between the germline ends. Looked up from germline, CDR1 is MNHEY and CDR2 is SMNVEV (reference sequence). The chain's CDR3 is CASSFRPTGHGTEAFF. CDR3 bases: TGTGCCAGCAGTTTCCGTCCTACAGGGCACGGCACTGAAGCTTTCTTT.

This clone was counted a few times. The chain is built from TRBV5-6 and TRBJ1-4, with 7 bases fitting TRBD1. Germline CDR1 SGHDT, CDR2 YYEEEE. After removal of 1 base from V and 5 bases from J, the junction contained 2 bases not matched to a gene. The CDR3 has 14 amino acids. CDR3 residues: CASSLRQGNEKLFF. CDR3 in DNA: TGTGCCAGCAGCTTGAGACAGGGAAATGAAAAACTGTTTTTT.

This chain uses TRBV28 with TRBJ1-2; a possible D gene is TRBD1 (5 bases). CDR3 length: 12 amino acids. V was clipped by 10 bases and J by 1 base, with 10 bases between them. In germline, CDR1 is MDHEN, CDR2 SYDVKM. The CDR3 nucleotides are TGTGCCACTCAGGGCCTTAACTATGGCTACACCTTC. This translates into CATQGLNYGYTF.

This clone was detected only a few times. V usage is TRBV7-2 and J usage is TRBJ2-2, with D perhaps TRBD1 or TRBD2 (5 bases each). Germline CDR1 SGHTA, CDR2 FQGNSA. This CDR3 has 17 amino acids. V was shortened by 1 base and J by 7 bases, with 19 bases between the two germline ends. The CDR3 DNA is TGTGCCAGCAGCTTAGTTGCGAGGGGATCCACGAGCGGGGAGCTGTTTTTT. Its protein is CASSLVARGSTSGELFF.

The chain employs TRBV30 and TRBJ1-5; D gene uncertain. The CDR3 runs to 13 residues. V was cut by 2 bases and J by 9 bases, with 14 bases left in between. CDR1 and CDR2 (germline): GTSNPN, SVGIG (reference sequence). This CDR3 reads CAWSRDFLPPQHF. As DNA, the CDR3 is TGTGCCTGGAGTCGGGATTTTCTGCCGCCCCAGCATTTT.

This clone has a handful of counts. The chain employs TRBV7-2 and TRBJ1-4; 7 positions match TRBD1. V shed 0 bases and J 6 bases; nucleotides not matched to a gene: 4. The germline gives CDR1 SGHTA, CDR2 FQGNSA. This CDR3 spans 15 amino acids. The CDR3 nucleotides are TGTGCCAGCAGCTTAGCAAACAGGGGTCATGAAAAACTGTTTTTT. This translates into CASSLANRGHEKLFF.

This chain joins TRBV28 and TRBJ1-2; D is perhaps TRBD1 (5 bases). The CDR3 consists of 13 residues. Germline-derived CDR1 and CDR2 are MDHEN and SYDVKM. V was cut by 5 bases and J by 4 bases, with 11 bases left in between. CDR3 loop: CASSHQGGYGYTF. The CDR3 DNA follows: TGTGCCAGCAGTCATCAGGGTGGCTATGGCTACACCTTC.

This clone has a handful of counts. The gene calls are TRBV30 and TRBJ1-3; no clear D. CDR3 length: 14 amino acids. The germline V gene has CDR1 GTSNPN and CDR2 SVGIG (reference sequence). Trimming took 0 bases from V and 4 from J, leaving 10 bases between them. In DNA, the CDR3 is TGTGCCTGGAGTGTGGGCCACGGAGGAAACACCATATATTTT. This translates into CAWSVGHGGNTIYF.

This clone was picked up a small number of times. A much larger clone lies a single base off, so this may be a read error. This chain uses TRBV5-8 with TRBJ2-7; D unclear. Trimming cost V 3 bases and J 1 base, with 2 bases left between them. The CDR3 spans 11 residues. Germline lookup yields CDR1 SGHTS and CDR2 YDEGEE. In DNA form, the CDR3 reads TGTGCCAGCAGCTCATCCTACGAGCAGTACTTC. Its translation: CASSSSYEQYF.

This clone has only a few counts. The chain uses TRBV13 and TRBJ1-6; 10 nucleotides align to TRBD1. Germline CDR1 and CDR2: PRHDT and FYEKMQ (reference sequence). CDR3 length: 16 residues. V lost 2 bases and J lost 8; bases outside the gene matches: 6. CDR3 sequence: CASSLSATGGYSPLHF. CDR3 sequence (DNA): TGTGCCAGCAGCTTATCGGCGACAGGGGGCTATTCACCCCTCCACTTT.

The chain is built from TRBV5-1 and TRBJ2-6; no reliable D call. From germline, CDR1 is SGHRS and CDR2 YFSETQ. The CDR3 contains 16 residues. Trimming left V 0 bases short and J 0 bases short, with 7 bases between. This CDR3 reads CASSLVGASGANVLTF. The CDR3 nucleotides read TGCGCCAGCAGCTTGGTTGGAGCCTCTGGGGCCAACGTCCTGACTTTC.

This chain joins TRBV7-2 and TRBJ2-1, with D unresolved. Germline V gives CDR1 SGHTA, CDR2 FQGNSA. V lost 4 bases and J 5 bases, leaving 3 bases between the germline ends. This CDR3 comprises 11 residues. The CDR3 DNA reads TGTGCCAGCAGCTACCACAATGAGCAGTTCTTC. It codes for CASSYHNEQFF.

This clone came up a few times. The rearrangement joins TRBV27 to TRBJ2-7, with 9 nucleotides matching TRBD1. This CDR3 is built from 14 residues. CDR1 and CDR2 from the germline V gene are MNHEY and SMNVEV (reference sequence). Trimming removed 4 bases from V and 5 bases from J; junction bases left unmatched: 6. The CDR3: CASSSWTGEDEQYF. The CDR3, as DNA: TGTGCCAGCAGTTCGTGGACAGGGGAAGACGAGCAGTACTTC.

This clone was recorded at least ten times. The chain recombines TRBV29-1 with TRBJ2-5, with D maybe TRBD1 (6 bases). CDR1 and CDR2 from the germline V gene are SQVTM and ANQGSEA. The CDR3 extends over 12 amino acids. V lost 7 bases, J lost 2 bases, and 11 bases lay in between. The CDR3: CSAYGQQETQYF. CDR3 DNA sequence: TGCAGCGCCTACGGACAGCAAGAGACCCAGTACTTC.

This clone was observed a handful of times. The V and J genes are TRBV14 and TRBJ2-3; D is perhaps TRBD2 (6 bases). Germline-derived CDR1 and CDR2 are SGHDN and FVKESK. Deletions cut 6 bases from V and 4 bases from J, with 17 bases between. This CDR3 region has 15 residues. The CDR3 sequence: CASRSQGLWSDTQYF. Written as DNA, the CDR3 is TGTGCCAGCAGATCCCAGGGACTTTGGTCAGATACGCAGTATTTT.

Concerning this clone itself: Other DNA sequences of this sample code for an identical CDR3. V is TRBV5-4 and J is TRBJ2-3; tentative D call: TRBD1 (5 bases). The germline V gene has CDR1 SGHNT and CDR2 YYREEE (reference sequence). This CDR3 spans 13 amino acids. V was trimmed by 0 bases and J by 3 bases, leaving 5 bases between them. CDR3 nucleotide sequence: TGTGCCAGCAGCTTGGCAGGGACAGATACGCAGTATTTT. Amino acid sequence: CASSLAGTDTQYF.

This chain connects TRBV7-2 to TRBJ2-7, with D possibly being TRBD1 (6 bases). V dropped 6 bases and J dropped 2 bases, with 14 bases sitting between them. Germline V gene sequence: CDR1 SGHTA, CDR2 FQGNSA. The CDR3 is 14 amino acids. The CDR3 DNA is TGTGCCAGCAGGCCCGGGACACTAACCTACGAGCAGTACTTC. This gives the protein CASRPGTLTYEQYF.

The chain employs TRBV7-9 and TRBJ1-2; possible D gene TRBD1, 6 bases. CDR3 length: 19 amino acids. With 5 bases removed from V and 4 bases from J, the gap between germline ends came to 29 bases. Germline lookup yields CDR1 SEHNR and CDR2 FQNEAQ (reference sequence). The CDR3 region has the DNA TGTGCCAGCAGCGTCTTACGGGACACCCCATCCCCAAAAAGCTATGGCTACACCTTC. Translating it yields CASSVLRDTPSPKSYGYTF.

Regarding this clone: The sample holds other DNA sequences that translate to the same CDR3. The CDR3, as DNA: TGTGCCAGCTCACCGCCGGCCGGGCAAGAGACCCAGTACTTC. Protein: CASSPPAGQETQYF. The rearrangement uses TRBV18 and TRBJ2-5; no reliable D call. Between the trimmed V and J ends, which lost 3 bases and 2 bases, there was a span of 10 bases. This CDR3 comprises 14 residues. Germline CDR1 is KGHSH and CDR2 is LQKENI.

This clone came up a few times. The chain couples TRBV4-3 to TRBJ1-1; TRBD1 might be the D (6 bases). V lost 0 bases to trimming and J lost 0 bases, with 17 bases between them. The CDR3 consists of 18 residues. CDR1 LGHNA and CDR2 YSLEER come from the germline V gene. CDR3 loop: CASSQDSRGRAMNTEAFF. CDR3 nucleotides: TGCGCCAGCAGCCAAGATTCCAGGGGCAGGGCCATGAACACTGAAGCTTTCTTT.